Detailed here is one T cell receptor beta chain. The antigen it recognizes is unknown. No quality values exist for individual bases; no much larger clone is one base distant. V is trimmed back by 3 bases and J by 10 bases, and the junction contains 17 bases that no gene match accounts for. The CDR3 sequence holds 16 residues, the cysteine and phenylalanine included. Kept here is only the CDR3 DNA, which spans 48 bases and is read in frame from base 1. CDR1 is given as SGHNT and CDR2 as YYREEE, both from the germline V gene (reference sequence). This entry is derived from a study of regulatory T cells in long-lasting Graves disease (dated by TCRdb to the early 2020s). Regarding the complete study: Patients with newly diagnosed Graves' disease had been on antithyroid drugs for under 3 months. The study was registered as a clinical trial and conducted in China. A total of around 33 samples were covered by TCR sequencing, comprising approximately 13 persistent and 20 or so newly diagnosed Graves' disease patients. Peripheral blood TCR sequencing and RNA sequencing compared persistent Graves' disease patients with newly diagnosed Graves' disease patients. The research as a whole found: Preferential use of TRBV28, TRBJ1-2 and TRBJ2-5 was observed in persistent disease, whereas TRBV20-1 and TRBJ2-1 were favored in newly diagnosed disease. Lower TCR Shannon entropy and fewer highly expanded clones were observed in persistent Graves' disease patients than in newly diagnosed patients, which suggested clonal expansion. As a limitation, the authors acknowledged that the small sample size may reduce accuracy. Peripheral blood alone was examined, since thyroid tissue, which constituted the primary lesion, could not be accessed. More public clonotypes were shared among persistent patients (around 2,600) than among newly diagnosed patients (966). Only the TCR beta chain was sequenced and analyzed.

The library was generated by multiplex PCR. The reads were generated on an Illumina HiSeq 4000. CDR3 regions were amplified by Arm-PCR with iRepertoire HTBI primers to construct TCR beta libraries. Gel purification was performed on PCR products prior to sequencing. Under the source paper's analysis protocol: Gene usage analysis of CDR3 amino acid clonotypes relied on the 60 or so TRBV and 14 TRBJ segments identified across samples. COPE and FqMerger were used to merge filtered high-quality paired reads into contigs. BLAST was used to align contigs to the IMGT TRBV, TRBD and TRBJ reference genes, and CDR3 was defined following IMGT. Any clonotype with a frequency above 0.1% was classified as a highly expanded clone. Shannon entropy served as the measure of repertoire diversity, while the Gini coefficient captured V-J evenness. A clonotype found in more than one individual was treated as public. Clones were called with MiXCR by TCRdb after fastp trimmed the public reads at Q25, and only in-frame beta chains were retained. Every distinct CDR3 protein forms one entry, paired with its most common genes and DNA. The authors' filters were not applied to this entry. This sample lists about 360,000 distinct CDR3 sequences; under 20% were detected once. The ten top clones hold just over 20% of the sample.

Per the publication, the time point label means: newly diagnosed GD, antithyroid drugs for less than 3 months. For both TCR sequencing and RNA sequencing, RNA was extracted from PBMCs in TRIzol. The diagnosis of Graves' disease was made according to American Thyroid Association guidelines. Recruitment of patients was carried out at an endocrinology department in Xi'an, China. Each patient gave about 10 milliliters of peripheral blood, collected in an EDTA anticoagulant tube. Ficoll Paque Plus density gradient separation was used to isolate PBMCs, and no additional T cell sorting was done. An Agilent 2100 Bioanalyzer and agarose gel were used to check RNA quality, and a NanoDrop 2000 was used to measure RNA concentration. The sample was also reused in another study, on T cells in Graves' hyperthyroidism and ophthalmopathy. Per the second study: Stable Graves' hyperthyroidism was defined as no progression to ophthalmopathy during 18 months of follow-up. Hyperthyroidism patients were newly diagnosed, had a disease duration of under 2 months, and were aged 18 to 65 years. Any patient with an uncontrolled infection, another autoimmune disease, pregnancy or lactation was excluded. Diagnoses relied on clinical symptoms, serum thyroxine and TRAb, thyroid ultrasound and orbital computed tomography. A first-round RT-PCR of the TCR CDR3 used the HTBI primer set with the Qiagen OneStep RT-PCR kit. Most expanded thyroid clonotypes (frequency above 0.001) were also detected in blood, a finding suggesting that blood repertoires may reflect thyroid immune responses. A 13 V-J signature model separated ophthalmopathy from stable hyperthyroidism, with around 90% sensitivity and about 81% specificity in cross-validation and 80%/75% in testing. In validation, the model predicted progression to ophthalmopathy with roughly 70% sensitivity and less than 80% specificity, a median of roughly seven months before onset. TCR V-J signatures able to tell the groups apart were searched for in a discovery cohort of 90 to 100 patients, of whom around 43 had Graves' ophthalmopathy and 57 had stable Graves' hyperthyroidism. Prospective prediction of ophthalmopathy was tested in an independent validation cohort consisting of roughly 20 hyperthyroidism patients and 15 or so patients who later progressed to ophthalmopathy. The 75 to 100 discovery patients were divided at random into training and test sets in a 7:3 ratio. Thyroid tissue and blood T-cell repertoires from more than five Graves' hyperthyroidism patients were also compared in the study. After blood sampling, hyperthyroidism patients were treated with methimazole at a starting dose of 30 mg daily, and ophthalmopathy patients were treated with high-dose intravenous methylprednisolone. Libraries were constructed in a second round of multiplex PCR, after which size selection and purification were carried out. Sequencing of the libraries was done on an Illumina HiSeq2000 using paired-end 100 bp reads. Raw data were processed with SOAPnuke, discarding reads with adapters, uncalled bases, mean Phred below 15, or no exact constant-primer or identifier match. COPE v1.2.5 was used to merge the high-quality paired reads, and each unique nucleotide sequence was defined as a clonotype. MiTCR v1.1 was used to align clonotypes to the IMGT TRBV, TRBD and TRBJ reference segments. The analysis was restricted to V-J combinations with a frequency above 0.0001, which together covered about 99% of the repertoires. The TCS score was defined as the ratio of F50 (clonal expansion) to E x V (chaos), calculated using BLOSUM62-based TCRdist between CDR3 peptides within each V-J. Welch's t-statistics and random forest reduced 450 to 600 V-J features to about 13, which were used in a naive Bayes classifier (R e1071). Sample size was not statistically predetermined, and blinding of investigators to group allocation was not performed. According to the paper, TCR Vbeta CDR3 sequencing was carried out on some 130 peripheral blood samples, which came from fewer than 50 ophthalmopathy, roughly 75 hyperthyroidism and 17 progressor patients.

This receptor was obtained from a woman under 30 with Graves disease. Donor details come from another sample of the same person, matched by shared clones. The chain joins TRBV5-4 to TRBJ1-1, and 8 bases in between align with TRBD1. The specimen was peripheral blood mononuclear cells (PBMCs), collected at new diagnosis, from a patient treated with antithyroid drugs. The CDR3 reads CASSSARDRPPGRAFF. The base sequence is TGTGCCAGCAGCTCGGCTCGGGACAGGCCACCGGGTCGAGCTTTCTTT.